This T cell receptor (beta chain) was documented in a study of T cells after yellow fever vaccination. Whole-study context: With SMART-Seq v4 Ultra Low Input, the fractions containing low cell numbers were prepared. Findings and limits, study-wide: Compared with primary, the secondary response was weaker and peaked at day 5, not 15. Few clonotypes appeared in both CD4 and CD8 compartments. Re-detected after boosting: most primary clones, approximately 97% of CD4 and 75% to 90% of CD8.

On this clonotype itself: Its antigen is unidentified.

TCRdb reprocessed the 5' RACE reads via MiXCR and lists one record per CDR3 protein. The sample lists fewer than 650,000 distinct CDR3 sequences; around a fifth were seen once. CDR3 length: 13 amino acids. The germline V gene has CDR1 SGDLS and CDR2 YYNGEE. V was pared by 3 bases and J by 3 bases, with 9 bases between. Here the sequenced sample was PBMCs, taken less than 25 days after the first yellow fever vaccination. This receptor was identified in a man between 18 and 29 years old who received the YFV17D yellow fever vaccine. V and J are TRBV9 and TRBJ2-5; D possibly corresponds to TRBD1 (5 bases). The CDR3 nucleotides are TGTGCCAGCAGCGCTCTCAGGGAAGAGACCCAGTACTTC. Its protein is CASSALREETQYF. The variable domain in full, completed from reference TRBV9 and TRBJ2-5, reads DSGVTQTPKHLITATGQRVTLRCSPRSGDLSVYWYQQSLDQGLQFLIQYYNGEERAKGNILERFSAQQFPDLHSELNLSSLELGDSALYFCASSALREETQYFGPGTRLLVL.